A selection of T cell receptor beta chains follows, all from one sample in a study of cytomegalovirus exposure and HLA in healthy donors. The assay was immunoSEQ multiplex PCR, and TCRdb's table has in-frame clones only and misses some. Counted here are roughly 54,000 clones, 70% occurring once; the ten biggest clones make up just under 20%. Sequenced input: PBMCs. Receptors originate from a woman aged 60-70 years in good health and CMV-seropositive. Both conserved end residues are trimmed from each CDR3. D genes are given only for firm matches. Size tells how often a clone was seen (once, few, many) or the class of an expanded clone, and some rows leave it out.

cdr3_aa: ASSAGLPASGNTIY
d_call: -
cdr3_length: 14
v_call: TRBV7-2
j_call: TRBJ1-3
clone_size: -

cdr3_aa: ASSILGPTGTSPLH
d_call: -
cdr3_length: 14
v_call: TRBV28
j_call: TRBJ1-6
clone_size: -

cdr3_aa: ASKNLAGGPTDTQY
d_call: TRBD2
cdr3_length: 14
v_call: TRBV5-1
j_call: TRBJ2-3
clone_size: -

cdr3_aa: ASTIRGGNTGELF
d_call: -
cdr3_length: 13
v_call: TRBV5-1
j_call: TRBJ2-2
clone_size: -

cdr3_aa: SAHNEKLF
d_call: -
cdr3_length: 8
v_call: TRBV20-1
j_call: TRBJ1-4
clone_size: -

cdr3_aa: ASSYRQTGEGTEAF
d_call: TRBD1
cdr3_length: 14
v_call: TRBV6-5
j_call: TRBJ1-1
clone_size: -

cdr3_aa: ASSRQGLNYGYT
d_call: TRBD1
cdr3_length: 12
v_call: TRBV6-6
j_call: TRBJ1-2
clone_size: few

cdr3_aa: ASSSFDRGFNYGYT
d_call: TRBD1
cdr3_length: 14
v_call: TRBV6-5
j_call: TRBJ1-2
clone_size: -

cdr3_aa: ASSLARGGNYGYT
d_call: -
cdr3_length: 13
v_call: TRBV5-4
j_call: TRBJ1-2
clone_size: -

cdr3_aa: ASSADRDDKY
d_call: TRBD1
cdr3_length: 10
v_call: TRBV5-6
j_call: TRBJ2-7
clone_size: few

cdr3_aa: ASSQRIQRVETQY
d_call: -
cdr3_length: 13
v_call: TRBV4-1
j_call: TRBJ2-5
clone_size: -

cdr3_aa: AISELGTEQF
d_call: -
cdr3_length: 10
v_call: TRBV10-3
j_call: TRBJ2-1
clone_size: once

cdr3_aa: ASRWGGQGTGELF
d_call: TRBD1
cdr3_length: 13
v_call: TRBV27
j_call: TRBJ2-2
clone_size: -

cdr3_aa: SGAPRRGNSYEQY
d_call: -
cdr3_length: 13
v_call: TRBV29-1
j_call: TRBJ2-7
clone_size: few

cdr3_aa: SARDYGEAF
d_call: -
cdr3_length: 9
v_call: TRBV20-1
j_call: TRBJ1-1
clone_size: -

cdr3_aa: ASSLDDMALDYGYT
d_call: -
cdr3_length: 14
v_call: TRBV5-1
j_call: TRBJ1-2
clone_size: -

cdr3_aa: ATSEDREKIDGYT
d_call: TRBD1
cdr3_length: 13
v_call: TRBV15
j_call: TRBJ1-2
clone_size: -

cdr3_aa: ASSAAPGMGLTVPAF
d_call: -
cdr3_length: 15
v_call: TRBV9
j_call: TRBJ1-1
clone_size: few

cdr3_aa: ASSEAGAYNEQF
d_call: TRBD2
cdr3_length: 12
v_call: TRBV7-9
j_call: TRBJ2-1
clone_size: -

cdr3_aa: ASSLSSYEQY
d_call: -
cdr3_length: 10
v_call: TRBV5-6
j_call: TRBJ2-7
clone_size: -

cdr3_aa: ASSYSGGKGYT
d_call: TRBD1
cdr3_length: 11
v_call: TRBV7-2
j_call: TRBJ1-2
clone_size: -

cdr3_aa: ASSKDRGDNSPLH
d_call: TRBD1
cdr3_length: 13
v_call: TRBV7-3
j_call: TRBJ1-6
clone_size: -

cdr3_aa: ASSQSPGAQDTQY
d_call: -
cdr3_length: 13
v_call: TRBV4-3
j_call: TRBJ2-3
clone_size: -

cdr3_aa: ASSLADPLEGLNYGYT
d_call: -
cdr3_length: 16
v_call: TRBV7-6
j_call: TRBJ1-2
clone_size: few

cdr3_aa: ASSLLRDSHYEQY
d_call: TRBD1
cdr3_length: 13
v_call: TRBV18
j_call: TRBJ2-7
clone_size: once

cdr3_aa: ASGSLRDSNFIEQY
d_call: TRBD1
cdr3_length: 14
v_call: TRBV12-5
j_call: TRBJ2-7
clone_size: few

cdr3_aa: ASSLTGTGVGEQY
d_call: TRBD1
cdr3_length: 13
v_call: TRBV5-1
j_call: TRBJ2-7
clone_size: -

cdr3_aa: ASNRGGSNTEAF
d_call: -
cdr3_length: 12
v_call: TRBV11-3
j_call: TRBJ1-1
clone_size: -

cdr3_aa: ASSEMEGGNEKLF
d_call: TRBD1
cdr3_length: 13
v_call: TRBV2
j_call: TRBJ1-4
clone_size: -

cdr3_aa: ASSFGRSGQLYGYT
d_call: TRBD1
cdr3_length: 14
v_call: TRBV7-9
j_call: TRBJ1-2
clone_size: -

cdr3_aa: ASSGTGAIYYGYT
d_call: TRBD1
cdr3_length: 13
v_call: TRBV2
j_call: TRBJ1-2
clone_size: -

cdr3_aa: ASSLAPGQDNYGYT
d_call: -
cdr3_length: 14
v_call: TRBV5-1
j_call: TRBJ1-2
clone_size: -

cdr3_aa: AWSGGQGAFGYT
d_call: TRBD1
cdr3_length: 12
v_call: TRBV30
j_call: TRBJ1-2
clone_size: -